Following are 20 T cell receptor beta chains from one sample sequenced in a study of shared clonotypes between healthy human individuals. The method was immunoSEQ multiplex PCR; TCRdb's version includes in-frame clones alone and lacks a portion of them. The table lists 2 million to 3 million clones, roughly 93% of them singletons. The specimen sequenced was naive CD4+ T cells from PBMCs. Documented subset: CD45RA+ positively selected. Every receptor here comes from a man younger than 30 in good health. Some clones in this sample may be carry-over from other donors' samples.

This clone was observed a single time. The chain uses TRBV18 and TRBJ2-1, with 12 positions matching TRBD2. Germline CDR1 and CDR2: KGHSH and LQKENI. CDR3 length: 15 residues. J was trimmed by 6 bases and V by 2 bases; bases with no gene match: 2. The CDR3 DNA follows: TGTGCCAGCTCACCATTGACTAGCGGGAGCAATGAGCAGTTCTTC. It encodes CASSPLTSGSNEQFF.

The sample holds one count of this clone. The V and J genes are TRBV5-6 and TRBJ1-5, with 7 bases fitting TRBD1. V shed 0 bases, J shed 6 bases, and the junction held 6 bases outside the gene matches. Germline values: CDR1 SGHDT, CDR2 YYEEEE. The CDR3 length is 15 residues. This CDR3 is CASSLGQGVRQPQHF. CDR3 in DNA: TGTGCCAGCAGCTTGGGCCAGGGGGTACGTCAGCCCCAGCATTTT.

The chain combines TRBV7-2 with TRBJ1-4; maybe TRBD1 (5 bases). CDR1 and CDR2 from the germline V gene are SGHTA and FQGNSA. The V end lost 6 bases, the J end lost 5 bases, and 13 bases lay between the germline ends. The CDR3 sequence is 14 residues long. The CDR3 nucleotides read TGTGCCAGCAGGAGCGGGGGATCAAATGAAAAACTGTTTTTT. It translates to CASRSGGSNEKLFF.

This clone was found a few times. The chain carries TRBV25-1 and TRBJ1-4; D is unresolved. CDR1 MGHDK and CDR2 SYGVNS come from the germline V gene. V shed 7 bases and J shed 3 bases, with 9 bases lying between them. CDR3 length: 13 amino acids. CDR3 coding DNA: TGTGCCAGCAACCGGGCGGCTAATGAAAAACTGTTTTTT. Its translation: CASNRAANEKLFF.

This clone was counted a few times. J is TRBJ1-2 and V is TRBV7-8, with no clear D. The germline V and J ends were trimmed by 1 base and 8 bases, with 11 bases remaining between them. Germline assignment: CDR1 SGHVS and CDR2 FQNEAQ. There are 13 residues in the CDR3. CDR3 sequence (DNA): TGTGCCAGCAGCTTAGGTGGCAGTCGGGGCTACACCTTC. The encoded protein is CASSLGGSRGYTF. Based on the CDR3 plus reference TRBV7-8 and TRBJ1-2, the full variable domain is GAGVSQSPRYKVAKRGQDVALRCDPISGHVSLFWYQQALGQGPEFLTYFQNEAQLDKSGLPSDRFFAERPEGSVSTLKIQRTQQEDSAVYLCASSLGGSRGYTFGSGTRLTVV.

The chain recombines TRBV7-2 with TRBJ2-2; D is unresolved. From germline, CDR1 is SGHTA and CDR2 FQGNSA. V shed 3 bases and J shed 4 bases, with 9 bases lying between them. The CDR3 is 14 amino acids. The CDR3 DNA is TGTGCCAGCAGCTTTCGGCTCGGCACCGGGGAGCTGTTTTTT. Translated: CASSFRLGTGELFF. Drawing the rest from reference TRBV7-2 and TRBJ2-2, the complete variable domain is GAGVSQSPSNKVTEKGKDVELRCDPISGHTALYWYRQSLGQGLEFLIYFQGNSAPDKSGLPSDRFSAERTGGSVSTLTIQRTQQEDSAVYLCASSFRLGTGELFFGEGSRLTVL.

The chain carries TRBV15 and TRBJ2-7; perhaps TRBD2 as D (6 bases). The germline CDR1 and CDR2 sequences are LNHNV and YYDKDF (reference sequence). The CDR3 has 15 amino acids. The germline V and J ends were trimmed by 3 bases and 0 bases, with 12 bases remaining between them. Written as DNA, the CDR3 is TGTGCCACCAGCAGGGGCGCGGGGAGCTCCTACGAGCAGTACTTC. Its protein product is CATSRGAGSSYEQYF.

This clone was seen a single time. The gene calls are TRBV7-3 and TRBJ2-1; 7 nucleotides line up with TRBD2. V lost 3 bases and J lost 3; bases outside the gene matches: 5. In germline, CDR1 is SGHTA, CDR2 FQGTGA. This CDR3 is 15 amino acids long. The CDR3 is CASSFSGGGYNEQFF. CDR3 sequence (DNA): TGTGCCAGCAGCTTCTCCGGCGGGGGCTACAATGAGCAGTTCTTC. Based on the CDR3 plus reference TRBV7-3 and TRBJ2-1, the full variable domain is GAGVSQTPSNKVTEKGKYVELRCDPISGHTALYWYRQSLGQGPEFLIYFQGTGAADDSGLPNDRFFAVRPEGSVSTLKIQRTERGDSAVYLCASSFSGGGYNEQFFGPGTRLTVL.

V and J are TRBV15 and TRBJ1-3; D unclear. The CDR3 extends over 17 amino acids. The V end was cut by 2 bases, the J end by 0 bases, with 14 bases between. The germline gives CDR1 LNHNV, CDR2 YYDKDF (reference sequence). CDR3 sequence: CATSRRRAGISGNTIYF. The CDR3 DNA follows: TGTGCCACCAGCAGAAGGAGGGCCGGCATCTCTGGAAACACCATATATTTT.

This clone was recorded once. Different DNA sequences within this sample yield the same CDR3. V gene TRBV20-1 combines with J gene TRBJ2-5, with D unclear. Trimming pared 3 bases from V and 4 bases from J, leaving 6 bases between. CDR1 is DFQATT, CDR2 SNEGSKA, per germline (reference sequence). The CDR3 runs 11 residues. The CDR3 coding sequence is TGCAGTGCTAGTTTAGGAGAGACCCAGTACTTC. Translating it yields CSASLGETQYF.

The V gene is TRBV28, the J gene TRBJ2-2; D uncertain. Germline-derived CDR1 and CDR2 are MDHEN and SYDVKM. The length of the CDR3 is 15 residues. Trimming pared 4 bases from V and 1 base from J, leaving 10 bases between. CDR3: CASSSGAKNTGELFF. Written as DNA, the CDR3 is TGTGCCAGCAGTTCTGGAGCGAAGAACACCGGGGAGCTGTTTTTT.

The chain has TRBV5-1 and TRBJ2-3; 13 bases map to TRBD2. The CDR3 has 16 amino acids. Per the germline V gene, CDR1 is SGHRS and CDR2 is YFSETQ. V was pared by 1 base and J by 4 bases, with 3 bases of the junction left unmatched. The CDR3 here is CASSLLTSGRSDTQYF. DNA for the CDR3: TGCGCCAGCAGCTTGCTGACTAGCGGGAGGTCAGATACGCAGTATTTT.

The sample holds one count of this clone. Other DNA sequences within the sample encode an identical CDR3. The rearrangement joins TRBV14 to TRBJ1-2; D is undetermined. The V gene's germline CDR1 is SGHDN and CDR2 FVKESK. The V end lost 1 base, the J end lost 2 bases, and 11 bases lay between the germline ends. The CDR3 spans 15 residues. The CDR3: CASSQALGRNYGYTF. In DNA form, the CDR3 reads TGTGCCAGCAGCCAAGCTCTGGGCAGGAACTATGGCTACACCTTC. Looking up the rest from reference TRBV14 and TRBJ1-2 gives the full variable domain: EAGVTQFPSHSVIEKGQTVTLRCDPISGHDNLYWYRRVMGKEIKFLLHFVKESKQDESGMPNNRFLAERTGGTYSTLKVQPAELEDSGVYFCASSQALGRNYGYTFGSGTRLTVV.

This clone was seen more than once but under ten times. The rearrangement joins TRBV2 to TRBJ1-2; D gene uncertain. The V end was cut by 2 bases, the J end by 4 bases, with 8 bases between. CDR1 SNHLY and CDR2 FYNNEI come from the germline V gene. The CDR3 runs 13 residues. Here the CDR3 DNA reads TGTGCCAGCAGTGAATCGGCACCCTATGGCTACACCTTC. It yields the protein CASSESAPYGYTF.

The gene calls are TRBV5-1 and TRBJ2-3; no reliable D call. V lost 1 base and J lost 2, with 8 bases in between. The CDR3 covers 14 residues. The V gene's germline CDR1 is SGHRS and CDR2 YFSETQ. The DNA of the CDR3 is TGCGCCAGCAGCTTGACCCTCAACACAGATACGCAGTATTTT. Translation gives CASSLTLNTDTQYF.

The sample holds one count of this clone. Other DNA variants within this sample encode the same CDR3. V and J are TRBV5-1 and TRBJ2-2; D is uncertain. Germline-derived CDR1 and CDR2 are SGHRS and YFSETQ. This CDR3 spans 13 amino acids. The V end lost 1 base, the J end lost 7 bases, and 8 bases lay between the germline ends. The CDR3 region has the DNA TGCGCCAGCAGCTTGTTAAGGGACGGGGAGCTGTTTTTT. Its protein is CASSLLRDGELFF.

The J gene is TRBJ2-1, the V gene TRBV18, with 11 bases aligning to TRBD2. Germline assignment: CDR1 KGHSH and CDR2 LQKENI. CDR3 length equals 16 residues. The V gene end was trimmed by 0 bases and the J gene end by 12 bases; junction bases not matched to a gene: 10. The CDR3 spells CASSPPILAGVIGQFF. The CDR3 DNA is TGTGCCAGCTCACCACCGATACTAGCGGGAGTGATAGGGCAGTTCTTC.

The rearrangement links TRBV28 to TRBJ2-2; the D is unclear. CDR3 length equals 11 residues. Looked up from germline, CDR1 is MDHEN and CDR2 is SYDVKM. Deletions cut 10 bases from V and 9 bases from J, with 12 bases between. The CDR3 here is CAIDSDRELFF. The CDR3 DNA sequence: TGTGCCATCGATTCCGACCGGGAGCTGTTTTTT.

J is TRBJ1-5 and V is TRBV2; D is ambiguous. CDR1 and CDR2 from the germline V gene are SNHLY and FYNNEI. The V end lost 9 bases, the J end lost 1 base, and 13 bases lay between the germline ends. The CDR3 length is 14 residues. The CDR3 nucleotides are TGTGCCAGTGACCAGGAGATGAGCAATCAGCCCCAGCATTTT. Translating gives CASDQEMSNQPQHF. Complete variable domain (other parts from reference TRBV2 and TRBJ1-5): EPEVTQTPSHQVTQMGQEVILRCVPISNHLYFYWYRQILGQKVEFLVSFYNNEISEKSEIFDDQFSVERPDGSNFTLKIRSTKLEDSAMYFCASDQEMSNQPQHFGDGTRLSIL.

A note on this clone: At one end the junction does not follow the germline gene, possibly because of a read error. The J gene is TRBJ1-2, the V gene TRBV6-1, with 7 bases that match TRBD1. The germline CDR1 and CDR2 sequences are MNHNS and SASEGT. The CDR3 sequence is 13 residues long. CDR3 sequence (DNA): TGTGCCAGCTGTGACAGGGTGAACTATGGCTACACCTTC. Residues: CASCDRVNYGYTF.